The 8 T cell receptor beta chains below all came from one sample that was sequenced in a study of cytomegalovirus exposure and HLA in healthy donors (dated by TCRdb to 2016 to 2017). Receptors were amplified or captured by the immunoSEQ multiplex PCR assay. The multiplex PCR relied on a mix of 60 forward primers for TCR Vbeta segments and 13 reverse primers for TCR Jbeta segments. TCRdb holds this immuneACCESS table with in-frame rearrangements only. Some clones are missing; in checked studies, unresolved V genes explain under half, and the rest has no known cause. The table for this sample shows approximately 42,000 clones. The ten largest clones add up to over 7% of the sample. The sequenced sample was PBMCs. The source is a male donor in good health and CMV-seronegative.

V usage is TRBV7-9 and J usage is TRBJ2-3; no firm D call. Germline loops: CDR1 SEHNR, CDR2 FQNEAQ (reference sequence). CDR3 size: 13 residues. Between the trimmed V and J ends, which lost 0 bases and 6 bases, there was a span of 7 bases. In nucleotides, the CDR3 is TGTGCCAGCAGCTTAGCGTTATTCGATACGCAGTATTTT. It codes for CASSLALFDTQYF.

The V and J genes are TRBV18 and TRBJ1-1; 8 bases map to TRBD1. CDR1 is KGHSH and CDR2 is LQKENI in the germline V gene. V gave up 2 bases and J gave up 1 base; unmatched junction bases: 6. The CDR3 covers 16 residues. CDR3 sequence (DNA): TGTGCCAGCTCACCATTTCCAGGGGGCCAGAACACTGAAGCTTTCTTT. Encoded protein: CASSPFPGGQNTEAFF.

Measured by frequency, this clone is medium-sized. This CDR3 is also generated by other DNA sequences in the sample. This chain uses TRBV6-4 with TRBJ2-2; D perhaps matches TRBD1 (5 bases). V was shortened by 5 bases and J by 2 bases, with 6 bases between the two germline ends. The V gene's germline CDR1 is MRHNA and CDR2 SNTAGT. The CDR3 has 13 residues. This CDR3 reads CASSRGNTGELFF. The CDR3 coding sequence is TGTGCCAGCAGTAGGGGTAACACCGGGGAGCTGTTTTTT.

The rearrangement uses TRBV9 and TRBJ1-3, with D perhaps TRBD1 (6 bases). The V end lost 5 bases, the J end lost 3 bases, and 15 bases lay between the germline ends. Germline lookup yields CDR1 SGDLS and CDR2 YYNGEE. CDR3 size: 15 residues. The CDR3 DNA is TGTGCCAGCAGTATACAGGGCCTGGGTGGAAACACCATATATTTT. Translation: CASSIQGLGGNTIYF.

The chain links TRBV29-1 to TRBJ1-2; a weak D match, TRBD1 (6 bases). Trimming stripped 4 bases from V and 4 bases from J, with 16 bases between. Germline assignment: CDR1 SQVTM and CDR2 ANQGSEA. CDR3 length: 14 residues. CDR3 region: CSVGGPPDSYGYTF. The CDR3 DNA is TGCAGCGTTGGGGGGCCACCAGATAGCTATGGCTACACCTTC.

The chain carries TRBV7-9 and TRBJ1-5; possibly TRBD1 for D (6 bases). Germline values: CDR1 SEHNR, CDR2 FQNEAQ (reference sequence). Trimming pared 1 base from V and 4 bases from J, leaving 14 bases between. The length of the CDR3 is 16 residues. The CDR3 reads CASSLVQGIANQPQHF. The CDR3 DNA reads TGTGCCAGCAGCTTAGTCCAGGGGATCGCTAATCAGCCCCAGCATTTT.

The gene calls are TRBV20-1 and TRBJ2-1; D possibly corresponds to TRBD1 (5 bases). The CDR3 is 11 amino acids. The germline V and J ends were trimmed by 6 bases and 6 bases, with 9 bases remaining between them. Germline V gene lookup returns CDR1 DFQATT and CDR2 SNEGSKA (reference sequence). The chain's CDR3 is CSARDSNEQFF. As DNA, the CDR3 is TGCAGTGCCCGTGACAGCAATGAGCAGTTCTTC.

The chain is built from TRBV30 and TRBJ2-7; TRBD2 is a possible D gene (6 bases). Looked up from germline, CDR1 is GTSNPN and CDR2 is SVGIG (reference sequence). V was pared by 0 bases and J by 6 bases, with 9 bases between. This CDR3 spans 12 amino acids. For the CDR3, the DNA is TGTGCCTGGAGTGTAGGTAGCGGCGAGCAGTACTTC. This gives the protein CAWSVGSGEQYF. The whole variable domain, remainder taken from reference TRBV30 and TRBJ2-7, is SQTIHQWPATLVQPVGSPLSLECTVEGTSNPNLYWYRQAAGRGLQLLFYSVGIGQISSEVPQNLSASRPQDRQFILSSKKLLLSDSGFYLCAWSVGSGEQYFGPGTRLTVT.